The sequence of this T cell receptor (beta chain) was determined in a study of blood T cell repertoires in COVID-19 (dated by TCRdb to the early 2020s). A note on the overall study: Collaborator samples came from the United States, Italy and Spain and covered acute and convalescent phases of COVID-19. The repertoires were made available in a free public database intended to serve as a resource for research on the immune response to SARS-CoV-2. Sample metadata almost always included a de-identified subject ID, COVID-19 status, age in years and sex. Where HLA class I and class II types were available, the types were taken from metadata supplied by the sample provider, not from assay-based typing. The prospective study material was composed of cDNA or gDNA derived from T cells, B-cell-depleted T cells, or PBMCs. The dataset comprised deeply sampled blood TCRbeta repertoires from subjects exposed to, actively infected with, or recovered from COVID-19. Samples were obtained from the ongoing ImmuneRACE study (first 160 participants) and from 1,254 subjects provided by 6 global collaborators. What the work shows at the level of the full study, not this receptor alone: The amount of clinical and demographic metadata varied by source and participant and was provided uncurated.

The immunoSEQ Assay, a bias-controlled multiplex PCR, was used to amplify TCRbeta CDR3 regions from genomic DNA. As for the original processing: Within the assay, amplification of reference gene primers was used to estimate how many nucleated cells each sample contained. To quantify the absolute abundance of each unique TCRbeta CDR3 rearrangement, sequence reads were collapsed and filtered. Productive Simpson clonality was computed per sample as the square root of Simpson's diversity index over productive rearrangements. Not all clones reach the TCRdb copy of this immuneACCESS table, which keeps in-frame sequences only. Checked studies attribute under half of the gap to unresolved V genes and leave the rest unexplained. Clonal size and the V and J genes are those of that table, whereas D and trimming came from the DNA. In all, the sample holds 100,000 to 150,000 clones, and around two thirds of those were seen once. The ten most abundant clones make up approximately 2.3% of the sample.

Trimming costs V 2 bases and J 3 bases, and their ends lie 15 bases apart. Via the germline V gene, CDR1 is SGHDT and CDR2 YYEEEE. From cysteine to phenylalanine, the CDR3 is 16 amino acids long. Solely the CDR3 DNA is kept, with 48 bases framed from the first base. Whole blood was collected in K2EDTA tubes by collaborating institutions according to the institutions' own protocols. Collaborator samples were shipped for TCRbeta analysis as frozen whole blood, isolated PBMCs, or DNA extracted from either sample type. This clone was seen only once. Its antigen target is currently unknown. Qualities for individual bases were not recorded, and no much larger clone is one base off.

The chain is assembled from TRBV5-6 and TRBJ2-1; the best D guess is TRBD1, with 6 bases matching. This sequence originates from a woman aged 70-85 years with acute or convalescent COVID-19. Input material: peripheral blood. CDR3 region: CASSFRGLRIYNEQFF. The DNA is as follows: TGTGCCAGCAGCTTTAGGGGGTTACGTATCTACAATGAGCAGTTCTTC.